This T cell receptor beta chain was sequenced in a study of shared clonotypes between healthy human individuals. Study information: Used for every donor were three CD4 naive, three CD4 memory, two CD8 naive and one CD8 memory plate.

CDR3 length: 14 residues. Trimming shortened V by 8 bases and J by 2 bases, and 15 bases separated the two germline ends. CDR1 is SEHNR and CDR2 is FQNEAQ in the germline V gene (reference sequence). Overall study findings and caveats: Several donors had around 5.5% of their naive CD4 clonotypes in common.

In its sample, this clone was seen once. The target antigen is unknown. CD8 cells classed as naive were CD45RO-negative and positively selected for CCR7, excluding terminally differentiated effector memory CD45RA+ cells. Deep-level settings were used for running the assay. Data came from immunoSEQ multiplex PCR; TCRdb stores just in-frame clones and leaves some out. The table lists about 750,000 clones, 90% to 95% of them singletons, with around 24% in the top ten. Sequenced: naive CD8+ T cells sorted from blood. This TCR was recovered from a man younger than 40 in good health. The chain joins TRBV7-9 to TRBJ2-5; tentatively, D is TRBD1 (5 bases). CDR3 protein: CASPQDGQQETQYF. CDR3 coding DNA: TGTGCCAGCCCGCAGGACGGACAACAAGAGACCCAGTACTTC.